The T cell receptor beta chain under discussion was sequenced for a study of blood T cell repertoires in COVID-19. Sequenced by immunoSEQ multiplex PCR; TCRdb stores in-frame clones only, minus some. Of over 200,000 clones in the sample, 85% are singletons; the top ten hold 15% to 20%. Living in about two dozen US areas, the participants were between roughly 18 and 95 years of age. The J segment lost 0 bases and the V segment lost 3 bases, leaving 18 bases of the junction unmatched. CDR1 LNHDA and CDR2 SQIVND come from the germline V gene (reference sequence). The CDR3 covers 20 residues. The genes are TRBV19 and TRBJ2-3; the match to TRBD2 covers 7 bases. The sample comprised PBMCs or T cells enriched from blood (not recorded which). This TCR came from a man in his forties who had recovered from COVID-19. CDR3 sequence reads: CASSIPGKTSATGSTDTQYF. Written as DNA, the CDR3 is TGTGCCAGTAGTATCCCGGGAAAAACTAGCGCCACTGGGAGCACAGATACGCAGTATTTT.